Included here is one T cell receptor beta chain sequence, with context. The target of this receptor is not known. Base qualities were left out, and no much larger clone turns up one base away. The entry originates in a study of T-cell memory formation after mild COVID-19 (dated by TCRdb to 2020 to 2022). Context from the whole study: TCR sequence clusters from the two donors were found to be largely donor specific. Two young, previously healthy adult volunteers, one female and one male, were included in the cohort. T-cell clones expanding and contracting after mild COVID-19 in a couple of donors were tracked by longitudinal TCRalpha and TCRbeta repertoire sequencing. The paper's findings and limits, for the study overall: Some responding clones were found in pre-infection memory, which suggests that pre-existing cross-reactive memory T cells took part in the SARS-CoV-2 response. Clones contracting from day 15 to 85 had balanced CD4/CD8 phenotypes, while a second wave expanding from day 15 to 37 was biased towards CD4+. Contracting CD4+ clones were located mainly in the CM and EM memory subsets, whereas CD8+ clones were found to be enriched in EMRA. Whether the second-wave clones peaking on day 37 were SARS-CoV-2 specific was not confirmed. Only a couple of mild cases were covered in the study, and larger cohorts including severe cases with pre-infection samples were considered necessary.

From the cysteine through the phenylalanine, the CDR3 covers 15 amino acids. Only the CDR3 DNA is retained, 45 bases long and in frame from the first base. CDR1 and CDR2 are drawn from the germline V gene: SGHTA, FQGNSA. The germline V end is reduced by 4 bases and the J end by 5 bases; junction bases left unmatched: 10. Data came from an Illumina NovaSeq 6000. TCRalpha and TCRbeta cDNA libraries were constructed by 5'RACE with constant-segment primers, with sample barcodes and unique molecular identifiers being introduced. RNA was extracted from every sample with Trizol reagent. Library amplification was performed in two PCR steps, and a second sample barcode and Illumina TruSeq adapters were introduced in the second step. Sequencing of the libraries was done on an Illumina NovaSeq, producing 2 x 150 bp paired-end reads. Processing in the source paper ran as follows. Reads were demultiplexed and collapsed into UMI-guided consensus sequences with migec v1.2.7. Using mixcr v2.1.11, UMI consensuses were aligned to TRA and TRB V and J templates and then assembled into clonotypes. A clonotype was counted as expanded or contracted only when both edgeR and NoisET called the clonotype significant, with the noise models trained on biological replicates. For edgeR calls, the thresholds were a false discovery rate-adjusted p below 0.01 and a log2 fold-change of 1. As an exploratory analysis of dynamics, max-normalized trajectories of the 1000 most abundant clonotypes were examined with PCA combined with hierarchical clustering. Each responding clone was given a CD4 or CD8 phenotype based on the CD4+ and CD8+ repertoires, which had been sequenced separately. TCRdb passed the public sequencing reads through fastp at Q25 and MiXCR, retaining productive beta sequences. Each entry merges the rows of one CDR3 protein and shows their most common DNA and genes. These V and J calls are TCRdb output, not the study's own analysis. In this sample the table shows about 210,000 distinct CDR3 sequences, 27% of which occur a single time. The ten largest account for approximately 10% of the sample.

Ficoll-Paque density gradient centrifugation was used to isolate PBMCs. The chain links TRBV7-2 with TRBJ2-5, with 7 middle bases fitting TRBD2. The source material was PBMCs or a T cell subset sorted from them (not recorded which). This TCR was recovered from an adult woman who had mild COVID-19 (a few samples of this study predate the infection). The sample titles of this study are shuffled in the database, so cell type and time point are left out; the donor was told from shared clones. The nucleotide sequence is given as TGTGCCAGCAGCTCCACTAGCGCGCCGGGGGAGACCCAGTACTTC. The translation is CASSSTSAPGETQYF. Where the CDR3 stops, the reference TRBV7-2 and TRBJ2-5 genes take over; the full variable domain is GAGVSQSPSNKVTEKGKDVELRCDPISGHTALYWYRQSLGQGLEFLIYFQGNSAPDKSGLPSDRFSAERTGGSVSTLTIQRTQQEDSAVYLCASSSTSAPGETQYFGPGTRLLVL.